This TCR beta chain is drawn from a study of glioma-infiltrating T cells after dendritic cell vaccination. As for the study in general: Autologous tumor lysate-pulsed dendritic cell vaccination was given between the early 2000s and the early 2010s.

Described time point: after dendritic cell vaccination, including at tumor progression/relapse. The CDR3 is 15 amino acids. Germline values: CDR1 KGHSH, CDR2 LQKENI. The V and J ends lost 2 bases and 2 bases respectively, with 11 bases between them. TCRdb's table, derived via immunoSEQ multiplex PCR, lists solely in-frame clones and lacks some. The table records roughly 100,000 clones, 90% of them present only once. Sequencing was performed on blood, taken after dendritic cell vaccination. The J gene is TRBJ2-3, the V gene TRBV18, with D uncertain. The receptor was isolated from a human donor with glioblastoma. The CDR3 region has the DNA TGTGCCAGCTCACCAGAAGTAGCATCCACAGATACGCAGTATTTT. Amino acids: CASSPEVASTDTQYF.